Shown below are 17 T cell receptor beta chains from a single sample sequenced in a study of monozygotic twins with inflammatory bowel disease. TCRdb reprocessed the 5' RACE reads and keeps a single row for each CDR3 protein, giving no DNA. The listing contains 350,000 to 550,000 distinct CDR3 sequences. The source material was blood. These receptors originate from a human donor with ulcerative colitis or Crohn's disease, or a healthy co-twin of an affected twin (not recorded which).

This chain links TRBV5-1 with TRBJ1-6; TCRdb gives TRBD1 as the D gene, but with no DNA this cannot be confirmed. The CDR3 consists of 16 residues. Germline CDR1 and CDR2: SGHRS and YFSETQ. CDR3 in amino acids: CASSQPDGTGNSPLHF.

The chain is built from TRBV7-9 and TRBJ2-1; the TCRdb call, TRBD1, lacks DNA for checking. This CDR3 contains 13 residues. Germline CDR1 SEHNR, CDR2 FQNEAQ (reference sequence). CDR3 sequence: CASSRPGVGEQFF.

The rearrangement uses TRBV5-1 and TRBJ2-3; the TCRdb call, TRBD1, lacks DNA for checking. CDR1 is SGHRS, CDR2 YFSETQ, per germline. The CDR3 length is 16 residues. CDR3 amino acids: CASSLMGAPSTDTQYF.

The chain has TRBV5-4 and TRBJ2-3; TCRdb reports TRBD1, a call that lacks DNA to check it against. Germline lookup yields CDR1 SGHNT and CDR2 YYREEE (reference sequence). This CDR3 is 17 amino acids long. CDR3 residues: CASSPVIGGQSTDTQYF.

V is TRBV9 and J is TRBJ2-1; the D call from TCRdb, TRBD2, cannot be confirmed without DNA. The CDR3 covers 18 residues. Germline V lookup: CDR1 SGDLS, CDR2 YYNGEE. This CDR3 is CASSARGVNGPSYNEQFF.

CDR3 sequence reads: CASSLGTGTSGKATQYF. The rearrangement links TRBV7-9 to TRBJ2-5; TCRdb proposes TRBD2, but this gene call is untestable without DNA. The V gene's germline CDR1 is SEHNR and CDR2 FQNEAQ (reference sequence). The CDR3 contains 17 residues.

The rearrangement joins TRBV5-5 to TRBJ1-2. CDR1 SGHKS and CDR2 YYEKEE come from the germline V gene (reference sequence). The CDR3 runs to 15 residues. The CDR3 sequence is CASSRVPFGNYGYTF.

V and J are TRBV12-3 or TRBV12-4 and TRBJ2-6; the TRBD1 assignment by TCRdb is unverifiable without DNA. The length of the CDR3 is 19 residues. The CDR3 sequence is CASSLNWGTGSAGANVLTF.

V and J are TRBV5-1 and TRBJ2-7. The CDR3 has 14 residues. Germline V gene lookup returns CDR1 SGHRS and CDR2 YFSETQ. The CDR3 reads CASSSIIEPYEQYF.

The rearrangement links TRBV6-6 to TRBJ1-5. This CDR3 is built from 14 residues. Germline V CDR1 and CDR2: MNHNY, SVGAGI (reference sequence). This CDR3 reads CASSPLPINQPQHF.

The chain employs TRBV5-1 and TRBJ2-5; TCRdb names TRBD1, which stays unverified in the absence of DNA. Looked up from germline, CDR1 is SGHRS and CDR2 is YFSETQ. The CDR3 consists of 14 residues. CDR3 region: CASSDTGGGETQYF.

The chain links TRBV4-1 to TRBJ2-3. Per the germline V gene, CDR1 is MGHRA and CDR2 is YSYEKL. The CDR3 extends over 15 amino acids. The CDR3 sequence is CASSPGRISTDTQYF.

The chain is built from TRBV27 and TRBJ2-2; TCRdb's assignment of TRBD2 cannot be checked, as there is no DNA. The CDR3 runs to 16 residues. The V gene's germline CDR1 is MNHEY and CDR2 SMNVEV (reference sequence). The CDR3 reads CASSLGLAGGLAELFF.

The chain carries TRBV20-1 and TRBJ2-5; the D gene TCRdb calls, TRBD2, cannot be checked with no DNA. The CDR3 is made up of 16 amino acids. The germline V gene has CDR1 DFQATT and CDR2 SNEGSKA (reference sequence). The CDR3 reads CSASPRDSTYGETQYF.

The CDR3 protein is CSAVPYGLAGASYNEQFF. The chain employs TRBV20-1 and TRBJ2-1; TCRdb's assignment of TRBD2 cannot be checked, as there is no DNA. Germline V CDR1 and CDR2: DFQATT, SNEGSKA (reference sequence). CDR3 length equals 18 residues.

The genes are TRBV11-2 and TRBJ2-6; the D call from TCRdb, TRBD1, cannot be confirmed without DNA. The CDR3 consists of 18 residues. Germline CDR1 is SGHAT and CDR2 is FQNNGV. The CDR3 loop reads CASSSSQQGSAGANVLTF.

V gene TRBV18 combines with J gene TRBJ2-3; TCRdb indicates TRBD2, and absent DNA this call remains unverified. Per germline, CDR1 KGHSH and CDR2 LQKENI. The CDR3 totals 15 residues. CDR3 protein: CASSPLAGATDTQYF.